Listed here is a single TCR beta chain. What it recognizes is unknown. No infections or other immune events were documented during collection. The germline V and J ends were trimmed by 3 bases and 6 bases, with 9 bases remaining between them. The CDR3 covers 13 residues. The germline gives CDR1 MNHEY, CDR2 SMNVEV (reference sequence). The data were obtained in a study of identifying expanded T cells in peripheral blood. Findings and limits, study-wide: Approximately two-week clone count variance significantly increased as total template count grew. Differentially abundant clones: around 1.2 between replicates, about 17 at around 14 days, approximately 18 at four.

Profiled with immunoSEQ multiplex PCR; TCRdb holds only in-frame clones, not every one. The data contain 70,000 to 100,000 clones, about nine tenths of them singletons. This chain uses TRBV27 with TRBJ2-1; D remains ambiguous. Sequenced: blood. The origin of this receptor is a person aged 18-70 years in good health. CDR3 DNA: TGTGCCAGCAGTTTGGGTGATAGCAATGAGCAGTTCTTC. It encodes CASSLGDSNEQFF.